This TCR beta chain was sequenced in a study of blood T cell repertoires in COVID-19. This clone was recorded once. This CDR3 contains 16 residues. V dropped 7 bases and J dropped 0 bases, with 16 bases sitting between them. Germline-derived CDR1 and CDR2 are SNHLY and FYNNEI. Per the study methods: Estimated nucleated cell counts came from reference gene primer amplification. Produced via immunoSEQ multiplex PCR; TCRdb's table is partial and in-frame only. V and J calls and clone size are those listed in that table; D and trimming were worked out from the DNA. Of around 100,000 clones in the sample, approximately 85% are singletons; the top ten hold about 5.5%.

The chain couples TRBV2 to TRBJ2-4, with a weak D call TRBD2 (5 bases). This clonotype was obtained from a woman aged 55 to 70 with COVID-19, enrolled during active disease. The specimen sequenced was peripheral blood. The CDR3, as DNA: TGTGCCAGCACCCTCGACCGGGATCTAGCCAAAAACATTCAGTACTTC. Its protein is CASTLDRDLAKNIQYF.